Listed here are 31 T cell receptor beta chains from one sample, sequenced in a study of OX40 agonist ivuxolimab in advanced cancers. Assay: immunoSEQ multiplex PCR; the TCRdb copy retains only in-frame clones and omits some. The repertoire has 65,000 to 75,000 clones, approximately 80% of them found once; the top ten carry roughly 6.8%. Material: CD4+ or CD8+ T cells sorted from blood, obtained in a trial of the OX40 agonist ivuxolimab. The receptor set was obtained from an adult with an advanced solid tumor such as melanoma, head and neck, liver or kidney cancer.

The chain joins TRBV18 to TRBJ1-2; D not certain. V was cut by 4 bases and J by 3 bases, with 12 bases left in between. Per the germline V gene, CDR1 is KGHSH and CDR2 is LQKENI. This CDR3 comprises 14 residues. Here the CDR3 DNA reads TGTGCCAGCTCACGGATGGAGAGAGACTATGGCTACACCTTC. It is translated as CASSRMERDYGYTF.

This chain joins TRBV9 and TRBJ2-2, with 7 bases aligning to TRBD2. Germline V CDR1 and CDR2: SGDLS, YYNGEE. The V gene end was trimmed by 0 bases and the J gene end by 1 base; junction bases not matched to a gene: 3. The CDR3 is 16 residues long. CDR3 sequence (DNA): TGTGCCAGCAGCGTAGACCCTAGCGGGAACACCGGGGAGCTGTTTTTT. Amino acid sequence: CASSVDPSGNTGELFF. Drawing the rest from reference TRBV9 and TRBJ2-2, the complete variable domain is DSGVTQTPKHLITATGQRVTLRCSPRSGDLSVYWYQQSLDQGLQFLIQYYNGEERAKGNILERFSAQQFPDLHSELNLSSLELGDSALYFCASSVDPSGNTGELFFGEGSRLTVL.

J is TRBJ2-7 and V is TRBV4-3; 9 bases are a match to TRBD2. The CDR3 totals 17 residues. Losses at the gene ends were 3 bases for V and 2 bases for J; bases not matched to a gene: 11. Germline CDR1 LGHNA, CDR2 YSLEER. The CDR3 loop reads CASSQRLAAGTTYEQYF. CDR3 nucleotides: TGCGCCAGCAGCCAGAGACTAGCGGCGGGGACCACCTACGAGCAGTACTTC.

The chain couples TRBV19 to TRBJ1-1; D unclear. V lost 5 bases and J lost 1, with 14 bases in between. From germline, CDR1 is LNHDA and CDR2 SQIVND (reference sequence). CDR3 length equals 15 residues. The CDR3 region has the DNA TGTGCCAGTAGTCTAGGGCCTCACTCGAACACTGAAGCTTTCTTT. Translation: CASSLGPHSNTEAFF.

The V and J genes are TRBV28 and TRBJ2-2, with D perhaps assigned TRBD1 or TRBD2 (5 bases each). V was trimmed by 4 bases and J by 4 bases, leaving 13 bases between them. Germline loops: CDR1 MDHEN, CDR2 SYDVKM. The CDR3 runs 15 residues. The CDR3, as DNA: TGTGCCAGCAGTTGGGGCCGGGCGGGCACCGGGGAGCTGTTTTTT. It encodes CASSWGRAGTGELFF. Using reference TRBV28 and TRBJ2-2 for the parts outside the CDR3, the full variable domain is DVKVTQSSRYLVKRTGEKVFLECVQDMDHENMFWYRQDPGLGLRLIYFSYDVKMKEKGDIPEGYSVSREKKERFSLILESASTNQTSMYLCASSWGRAGTGELFFGEGSRLTVL.

In the case of this clone: Other DNA sequences in this sample translate to the same CDR3. The genes are TRBV30 and TRBJ2-7; weak D call: TRBD1 (5 bases). CDR3 length: 16 amino acids. Germline V gene sequence: CDR1 GTSNPN, CDR2 SVGIG (reference sequence). Trimming took 1 base from V and 5 from J, leaving 21 bases between them. CDR3 region: CAWSALRQGGFHEQYF. The CDR3 bases are TGTGCCTGGAGTGCCCTACGCCAGGGTGGGTTCCACGAGCAGTACTTC.

This clone was observed a few times. This chain joins TRBV5-6 and TRBJ2-1; D is unclear. The CDR3 sequence is 11 residues long. V gave up 3 bases and J gave up 8 bases, with 6 bases separating them. Germline CDR1 is SGHDT and CDR2 is YYEEEE. The CDR3 bases are TGTGCCAGCAGCTCCCCCCATGAGCAGTTCTTC. Its protein is CASSSPHEQFF.

V usage is TRBV7-6 and J usage is TRBJ2-7; 13 bases fit TRBD2. CDR3 length equals 15 residues. The ends lost 5 bases at V and 7 bases at J; junction bases unmatched: 8. Germline values: CDR1 SGHVS, CDR2 FNYEAQ. CDR3 nucleotide sequence: TGTGCCAGCAGCCAAGGGACTAGCGGGACGGAAGAGCAGTACTTC. Protein sequence: CASSQGTSGTEEQYF.

The chain uses TRBV15 and TRBJ2-7; D might be TRBD2 (6 bases). CDR3 length: 15 residues. The germline V gene has CDR1 LNHNV and CDR2 YYDKDF (reference sequence). The ends were cut back, 1 base at V and 3 bases at J, with 13 bases in the middle. The CDR3 coding sequence is TGTGCCACCAGCAGAGGGCGGGATCGTTTCTACGAGCAGTACTTC. Translation gives CATSRGRDRFYEQYF.

The chain combines TRBV19 with TRBJ1-2; perhaps TRBD1 as D (6 bases). The CDR3 runs 13 residues. V was trimmed by 5 bases and J by 6 bases, leaving 13 bases between them. The germline gives CDR1 LNHDA, CDR2 SQIVND (reference sequence). The CDR3, as DNA: TGTGCCAGTAGTCCCGAGGGGGGAGATGGCTACACCTTC. As protein: CASSPEGGDGYTF.

V and J are TRBV5-6 and TRBJ1-1; 7 positions match TRBD1. Trimming cost V 2 bases and J 1 base; bases outside gene matches: 2. The CDR3 totals 14 residues. Per the germline V gene, CDR1 is SGHDT and CDR2 is YYEEEE. The CDR3 is CASSLWTGNTEAFF. CDR3 coding DNA: TGTGCCAGCAGCTTATGGACAGGGAACACTGAAGCTTTCTTT.

This clone was seen a handful of times. V and J are TRBV5-6 and TRBJ2-7; D tentatively fits TRBD1 or TRBD2 (6 bases each). The CDR3 sequence is 18 residues long. Trimming removed 1 base at V and 0 bases at J, with 20 bases between. Looked up from germline, CDR1 is SGHDT and CDR2 is YYEEEE. The DNA of the CDR3 is TGTGCCAGCAGCTTGAGGGTTTTGCGGGACACCCGCTCCTACGAGCAGTACGTC. Its translation is CASSLRVLRDTRSYEQYV.

This chain joins TRBV11-2 and TRBJ2-5, with D maybe TRBD2 (6 bases). Germline loops: CDR1 SGHAT, CDR2 FQNNGV. Trimming took off 5 bases at V and 5 bases at J, with 21 bases between the two ends. The CDR3 contains 16 residues. In nucleotides, the CDR3 is TGTGCCAGCAGCCAAACCCTAGTGGGGGGTCGGGAGACCCAGTACTTC. Encoded protein: CASSQTLVGGRETQYF.

The chain links TRBV14 to TRBJ2-3; 13 bases are shared with TRBD2. Germline V gene lookup returns CDR1 SGHDN and CDR2 FVKESK. Losses at the gene ends were 4 bases for V and 5 bases for J; bases not matched to a gene: 6. This CDR3 comprises 16 residues. CDR3 coding DNA: TGTGCCAGCAGCCTTGGACTAGCGGGAGCGGGAGATACGCAGTATTTT. Its translation is CASSLGLAGAGDTQYF.

This rearrangement joins TRBV15 to TRBJ1-1; D is perhaps TRBD1 (6 bases). Germline CDR1 is LNHNV and CDR2 is YYDKDF (reference sequence). This CDR3 region has 15 residues. V was cut by 5 bases and J by 1 base, with 14 bases left in between. CDR3 nucleotide sequence: TGTGCCACCAGCGGTTTGACAGGCAAGAACACTGAAGCTTTCTTT. Its translation: CATSGLTGKNTEAFF.

V and J are TRBV2 and TRBJ1-1, with D perhaps matching TRBD1 (6 bases). Looked up from germline, CDR1 is SNHLY and CDR2 is FYNNEI. Trimming took off 5 bases at V and 5 bases at J, with 18 bases between the two ends. The CDR3 runs to 15 residues. This chain's CDR3 is CASSPRAGVRTEAFF. DNA of the CDR3: TGTGCCAGCAGTCCCCGGGCAGGGGTTAGGACTGAAGCTTTCTTT.

The genes are TRBV7-6 and TRBJ2-1; D unresolved. Trimming removed 5 bases at V and 0 bases at J, with 8 bases between. The CDR3 contains 14 residues. The germline gives CDR1 SGHVS, CDR2 FNYEAQ. The CDR3 region is CASSPGASYNEQFF. The CDR3, as DNA: TGTGCCAGCAGCCCCGGAGCCTCCTACAATGAGCAGTTCTTC.

CDR3 region: CASSSQGSGWADTQYF. The CDR3 coding sequence is TGTGCCAGCAGCTCTCAGGGGTCCGGTTGGGCAGATACGCAGTATTTT. The chain couples TRBV7-2 to TRBJ2-3; a weak D match, TRBD1 (6 bases). The ends were cut back, 4 bases at V and 4 bases at J, with 18 bases in the middle. Per germline, CDR1 SGHTA and CDR2 FQGNSA. The CDR3 runs 16 residues. The complete variable domain, with remaining parts taken from reference TRBV7-2 and TRBJ2-3, reads GAGVSQSPSNKVTEKGKDVELRCDPISGHTALYWYRQSLGQGLEFLIYFQGNSAPDKSGLPSDRFSAERTGGSVSTLTIQRTQQEDSAVYLCASSSQGSGWADTQYFGPGTRLTVL.

The chain employs TRBV5-8 and TRBJ2-7, with unresolved D. The CDR3 consists of 13 residues. Trimming removed 2 bases from V and 6 bases from J, with 12 bases in between. Germline V gene sequence: CDR1 SGHTS, CDR2 YDEGEE. CDR3 nucleotide sequence: TGTGCCAGCAGCTTAGAAGGGTCGGGCGAGCAGTACTTC. Residues: CASSLEGSGEQYF.

This rearrangement joins TRBV7-3 to TRBJ2-1, with TRBD1 identical over 7 bases. Per germline, CDR1 SGHTA and CDR2 FQGTGA. The CDR3 totals 14 residues. With 5 bases clipped from V and 4 bases from J, the junction kept 5 bases outside the gene matches. The chain's CDR3 is CASSENRGYNEQFF. The CDR3 nucleotides are TGTGCCAGCAGCGAGAACAGGGGATACAATGAGCAGTTCTTC.

The gene calls are TRBV5-1 and TRBJ2-3, with D perhaps matching TRBD2 (5 bases). Germline V gene sequence: CDR1 SGHRS, CDR2 YFSETQ. This CDR3 is built from 15 residues. The V end lost 4 bases, the J end lost 2 bases, and 14 bases lay between the germline ends. The CDR3 DNA reads as TGCGCCAGCAGCGAGGGTAGCTGGGCCACAGATACGCAGTATTTT. The encoded protein is CASSEGSWATDTQYF.

The J gene is TRBJ2-7, the V gene TRBV28, with D perhaps being TRBD1 or TRBD2 (5 bases each). Per germline, CDR1 MDHEN and CDR2 SYDVKM. The V end lost 5 bases, the J end lost 2 bases, and 16 bases lay between the germline ends. This CDR3 has 15 amino acids. The CDR3 loop reads CASSPPREGTYEQYV. The CDR3 DNA is TGTGCCAGCAGTCCCCCTCGTGAGGGGACCTACGAGCAGTACGTC.

This clone was seen ten or more times. Additional DNA sequences in this sample encode the identical CDR3. The CDR3 DNA reads TGCGCCAGCAGCTTGTCAACCGGGACAGGGTCTTACGGGGAGCTGTTTTTT. This translates into CASSLSTGTGSYGELFF. The V and J genes are TRBV5-1 and TRBJ2-2; 9 bases fit TRBD1. The CDR3 spans 17 residues. The germline V gene encodes CDR1 SGHRS and CDR2 YFSETQ. J gave up 7 bases and V 1 base, and 11 bases lay outside the gene matches.

The rearrangement links TRBV14 to TRBJ2-3; TRBD2 matches 10 bases. J was trimmed by 5 bases and V by 6 bases; bases with no gene match: 11. The CDR3 totals 16 residues. From germline, CDR1 is SGHDN and CDR2 FVKESK. The CDR3 region has the DNA TGTGCCAGCAGGGCAAGAAGCGGGGGGGCCCGAGATACGCAGTATTTT. Encoded protein: CASRARSGGARDTQYF.

V usage is TRBV18 and J usage is TRBJ2-1; weak D call: TRBD2 (6 bases). The CDR3 contains 12 residues. The ends were cut back, 3 bases at V and 8 bases at J, with 8 bases in the middle. Looked up from germline, CDR1 is KGHSH and CDR2 is LQKENI. CDR3 DNA: TGTGCCAGCTCACCGGGGGGAGATGAGCAGTTCTTC. Protein sequence: CASSPGGDEQFF.

The V and J genes are TRBV19 and TRBJ2-6; D might be TRBD1 or TRBD2, each matching 6 bases. This CDR3 is built from 18 residues. Trimming shortened V by 4 bases and J by 2 bases, and 18 bases separated the two germline ends. CDR1 is LNHDA and CDR2 is SQIVND in the germline V gene (reference sequence). The CDR3 protein is CASSTGGTRGAGANVLTF. The DNA for the CDR3 is TGTGCCAGTAGTACTGGCGGGACAAGGGGGGCTGGGGCCAACGTCCTGACTTTC.

The gene calls are TRBV6-5 and TRBJ1-5; the D is unclear. The CDR3 runs 15 residues. V lost 0 bases, J lost 4 bases, and 10 bases lay in between. Germline V gene data show CDR1 as MNHEY and CDR2 as SVGAGI. The CDR3 is CASSYSKVGNQPQHF. The CDR3 DNA is TGTGCCAGCAGTTACTCGAAAGTCGGGAATCAGCCCCAGCATTTT.

The V gene is TRBV15, the J gene TRBJ2-2, with 7 bases that match TRBD2. The V gene end was trimmed by 3 bases and the J gene end by 7 bases; junction bases not matched to a gene: 14. Germline-derived CDR1 and CDR2 are LNHNV and YYDKDF (reference sequence). This CDR3 has 17 residues. CDR3 in amino acids: CATSRGTTREMGGELFF. CDR3 in DNA: TGTGCCACCAGCAGGGGCACTACGCGGGAGATGGGCGGGGAGCTGTTTTTT.

V gene TRBV15 combines with J gene TRBJ2-7; 8 bases match TRBD2. The length of the CDR3 is 14 residues. Trimming removed 0 bases from V and 5 bases from J; junction bases left unmatched: 3. The germline V gene encodes CDR1 LNHNV and CDR2 YYDKDF (reference sequence). For the CDR3, the DNA is TGTGCCACCAGCAGAGATACGGGGGGGAACGAGCAGTACTTC. It is translated as CATSRDTGGNEQYF.

The chain uses TRBV7-2 and TRBJ1-6, with a possible D match to TRBD1 (5 bases). The CDR3 runs 17 residues. The ends were cut back, 3 bases at V and 8 bases at J, with 20 bases in the middle. The germline CDR1 and CDR2 sequences are SGHTA and FQGNSA. The CDR3 DNA sequence: TGTGCCAGCAGCTTTGGCAGGTCAAACCGGGGGGATTCACCCCTCCACTTT. This encodes CASSFGRSNRGDSPLHF.

The rearrangement links TRBV18 to TRBJ1-1; D might be TRBD1 (6 bases). V lost 3 bases to trimming and J lost 0 bases, with 14 bases between them. CDR1 is KGHSH, CDR2 LQKENI, per germline. The CDR3 has 16 amino acids. In nucleotides, the CDR3 is TGTGCCAGCTCACCCGTCGGGGGCCCCATGAACACTGAAGCTTTCTTT. Translated: CASSPVGGPMNTEAFF.